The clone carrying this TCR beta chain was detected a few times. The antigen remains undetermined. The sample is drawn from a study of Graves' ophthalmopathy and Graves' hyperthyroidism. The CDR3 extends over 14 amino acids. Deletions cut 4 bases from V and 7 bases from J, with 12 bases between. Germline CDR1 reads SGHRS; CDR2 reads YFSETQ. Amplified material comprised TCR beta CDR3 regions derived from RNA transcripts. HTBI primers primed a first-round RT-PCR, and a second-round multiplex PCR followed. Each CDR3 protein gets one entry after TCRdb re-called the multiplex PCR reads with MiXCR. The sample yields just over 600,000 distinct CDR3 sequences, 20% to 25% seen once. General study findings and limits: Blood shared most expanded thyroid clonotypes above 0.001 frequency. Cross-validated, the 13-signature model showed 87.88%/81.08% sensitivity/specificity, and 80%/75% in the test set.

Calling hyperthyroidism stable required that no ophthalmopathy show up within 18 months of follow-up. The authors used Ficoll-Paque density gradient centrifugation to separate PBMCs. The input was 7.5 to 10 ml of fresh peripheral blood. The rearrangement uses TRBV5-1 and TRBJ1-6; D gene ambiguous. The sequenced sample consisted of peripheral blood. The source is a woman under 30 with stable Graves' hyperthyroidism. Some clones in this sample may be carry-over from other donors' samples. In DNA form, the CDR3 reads TGCGCCAGCAGCGGAACCGGGAGAAATTCACCCCTCCACTTT. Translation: CASSGTGRNSPLHF. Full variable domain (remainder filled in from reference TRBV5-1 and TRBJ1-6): KAGVTQTPRYLIKTRGQQVTLSCSPISGHRSVSWYQQTPGQGLQFLFEYFSETQRNKGNFPGRFSGRQFSNSRSEMNVSTLELGDSALYLCASSGTGRNSPLHFGNGTRLTVT.